This TCR beta chain originates from a study of beta chain features in type 1 diabetes. Study findings and constraints: Moderate yet significant TCRB CDR3 shortening was seen in Type 1 diabetes patients in all four CD4+ subsets. The naive, central memory and Treg TCRB repertoires looked more alike in patients than they did in healthy donors.

The purity of all sorted populations exceeded 95%. Germline V lookup: CDR1 LNHNV, CDR2 YYDKDF (reference sequence). Unmatched junction bases numbered 12, after V lost 1 base and J lost 5 bases. The length of the CDR3 is 17 residues. About this clone: What it binds is unknown.

Expressed TCRB transcripts got sequenced, as all isolated RNA was reverse transcribed. Sequencing was performed with immunoSEQ multiplex PCR; in TCRdb, only in-frame clones are kept and a portion is missing. Among about 240,000 clones listed, approximately 15% were seen once. The chain recombines TRBV15 with TRBJ2-5, with 8 bases fitting TRBD1. The sequence was obtained from a young man with type 1 diabetes. Material: naive CD4+ T cells from blood. The CDR3, as DNA: TGTGCCACCAGCAGAGTTTCCAGGGGGCGTTTCGGGGAGACCCAGTACTTC. This codes for CATSRVSRGRFGETQYF.